The 25 T cell receptor beta chains given below trace back to one sample, sequenced in a study of shared clonotypes between healthy human individuals. The repertoire was sequenced with immunoSEQ multiplex PCR; TCRdb's copy has only in-frame clones and lacks some. In the table there are around 100,000 clones, roughly two thirds of which are singletons. The sequencing sample was made of memory CD8+ T cells sorted from blood. Subset defined: CD45RO+ cells pooled with CCR7-negative TemRA cells. Every receptor here comes from a young man in good health.

This sequence joins TRBV11-3 and TRBJ2-7, with D unclear. Trimming stripped 4 bases from V and 0 bases from J, with 19 bases between. The CDR3 is made up of 17 amino acids. CDR1 and CDR2 from the germline V gene are SGHNT and YENEEA. CDR3 sequence (DNA): TGTGCCAGCAGCTCTAATGTCCCCAGCTCGGGCTCCTACGAGCAGTACTTC. Protein: CASSSNVPSSGSYEQYF.

A word on this clone: Mismatch with germline at one junction end may stem from a read error. V usage is TRBV7-2 and J usage is TRBJ2-1; 8 nucleotides align to TRBD2. Germline-derived CDR1 and CDR2 are SGHTA and FQGNSA. This CDR3 spans 15 amino acids. The CDR3 here is CASSLAGSSYNEQFF. The CDR3 DNA is TGTGCCAGCAGTTTAGCGGGGAGCTCCTACAATGAGCAGTTCTTC.

This clone was detected once. At one end, the junction sequence differs from germline, possibly due to a read error. The chain recombines TRBV19 with TRBJ2-7; 7 nucleotides match TRBD1. Germline V gene data show CDR1 as LNHDA and CDR2 as SQIVND (reference sequence). This CDR3 contains 14 residues. The CDR3 DNA reads TGTGCCAGTAGTATAAACAGGGGCTCCCACGAGCAGTACTTC. This sequence encodes CASSINRGSHEQYF.

J is TRBJ1-5 and V is TRBV29-1; the match to TRBD1 covers 7 bases. CDR1 SQVTM and CDR2 ANQGSEA come from the germline V gene. CDR3 length equals 13 residues. Losses at the gene ends were 4 bases for V and 7 bases for J; bases not matched to a gene: 7. The CDR3 bases are TGCAGCGTTGGACAGGGAGATGGACAGCCCCAGCATTTT. Translating gives CSVGQGDGQPQHF.

Worth noting for this clone: This CDR3 is also generated by other DNA sequences in the sample. The J gene is TRBJ2-3, the V gene TRBV27; 9 positions match TRBD2. Unmatched junction bases numbered 11, after V lost 4 bases and J lost 3 bases. Looked up from germline, CDR1 is MNHEY and CDR2 is SMNVEV (reference sequence). This CDR3 comprises 17 residues. The CDR3 nucleotides are TGTGCCAGCAGTTCGAGACCGGGACTAGCAACAACAGATACGCAGTATTTT. It yields the protein CASSSRPGLATTDTQYF.

This chain links TRBV28 with TRBJ2-2; 7 positions match TRBD2. With V trimmed by 6 bases and J by 3 bases, 13 bases remained unmatched. Per germline, CDR1 MDHEN and CDR2 SYDVKM. The CDR3 runs to 17 residues. The CDR3 nucleotides read TGTGCCAGCAGCCTTCCTAGCGGACCTAGTCACACCGGGGAGCTGTTTTTT. This codes for CASSLPSGPSHTGELFF.

The V and J genes are TRBV6-1 and TRBJ2-2, with a tentative D call TRBD1 (6 bases). CDR1 and CDR2 from the germline V gene are MNHNS and SASEGT. This CDR3 region has 15 residues. The V end was cut by 3 bases, the J end by 5 bases, with 13 bases between. The CDR3 is CASSEGARRTGELFF. The CDR3 DNA reads TGTGCCAGCAGTGAGGGGGCCCGGCGTACCGGGGAGCTGTTTTTT.

A few counts support this clone. V and J are TRBV6-5 and TRBJ2-2; perhaps TRBD1 as D (6 bases). CDR1 is MNHEY, CDR2 SVGAGI, per germline. Trimming took 3 bases from V and 6 from J, leaving 11 bases between them. The CDR3 loop spans 14 amino acids. CDR3 sequence: CASSYTGSPGELFF. The CDR3 region has the DNA TGTGCCAGCAGTTATACAGGGAGTCCCGGGGAGCTGTTTTTT.

The chain uses TRBV9 and TRBJ2-5, with D tentatively TRBD1 or TRBD2 (6 bases each). Looked up from germline, CDR1 is SGDLS and CDR2 is YYNGEE. Trimming removed 0 bases at V and 1 base at J, with 19 bases between. The CDR3 has 18 amino acids. In DNA, the CDR3 is TGTGCCAGCAGCGTAGGGGGAGGTTGGCAGGGGATCCAAGAGACCCAGTACTTC. Residues: CASSVGGGWQGIQETQYF.

The CDR3: CASQHPSGRARETQYF. In DNA form, the CDR3 reads TGTGCCAGCCAGCACCCCAGCGGGAGGGCCCGAGAGACCCAGTACTTC. The chain has TRBV28 and TRBJ2-5, with 10 bases identical to TRBD2. The CDR3 loop spans 16 amino acids. Unmatched junction bases numbered 13, after V lost 8 bases and J lost 4 bases. Germline CDR1 MDHEN, CDR2 SYDVKM.

This CDR3 reads CASSLPGGGANVLTF. The CDR3 DNA reads TGTGCCAGCAGCTTGCCTGGAGGTGGGGCCAACGTCCTGACTTTC. The chain joins TRBV5-5 to TRBJ2-6; TRBD2 might be the D (5 bases). Germline V lookup: CDR1 SGHKS, CDR2 YYEKEE (reference sequence). This CDR3 spans 15 amino acids. With 1 base removed from V and 3 bases from J, the gap between germline ends came to 8 bases.

The rearrangement links TRBV11-2 to TRBJ2-7; 10 bases are a match to TRBD1. The CDR3 loop spans 13 amino acids. Germline V gives CDR1 SGHAT, CDR2 FQNNGV. Trimming at V came to 5 bases and at J to 6 bases, leaving 4 bases not matched to a gene. The CDR3 region is CASSTGQGSEQYF. The CDR3 nucleotides read TGTGCCAGCAGCACGGGACAGGGGTCCGAGCAGTACTTC.

CDR3 residues: CASSPARGTGDVETQYF. The CDR3 DNA is TGTGCCAGCAGCCCCGCCCGGGGGACAGGGGATGTAGAGACCCAGTACTTC. The chain joins TRBV7-8 to TRBJ2-5; 10 bases align to TRBD1. V trimming: 5 bases; J trimming: 4 bases; junction bases outside the gene matches: 13. The CDR3 runs 17 residues. Germline values: CDR1 SGHVS, CDR2 FQNEAQ. Full variable domain (missing parts from reference TRBV7-8 and TRBJ2-5): GAGVSQSPRYKVAKRGQDVALRCDPISGHVSLFWYQQALGQGPEFLTYFQNEAQLDKSGLPSDRFFAERPEGSVSTLKIQRTQQEDSAVYLCASSPARGTGDVETQYFGPGTRLLVL.

This chain links TRBV7-9 with TRBJ2-3; maybe TRBD2 (6 bases). The V end was cut by 4 bases, the J end by 6 bases, with 17 bases between. Germline CDR1 reads SEHNR; CDR2 reads FQNEAQ (reference sequence). This CDR3 is built from 15 residues. The CDR3 coding sequence is TGTGCCAGCAGCTCTTCCGAGTCTGGGGGGGATACGCAGTATTTT. Its translation: CASSSSESGGDTQYF.

The chain carries TRBV15 and TRBJ2-2, with a possible D match to TRBD1 (6 bases). The CDR3 length is 15 residues. Trimming removed 0 bases from V and 6 bases from J, with 11 bases in between. CDR1 LNHNV and CDR2 YYDKDF come from the germline V gene (reference sequence). The CDR3 sequence is CATSRDSGAAGELFF. The CDR3 DNA reads as TGTGCCACCAGCAGAGATTCAGGGGCGGCCGGGGAGCTGTTTTTT. The variable domain in full, completed from reference TRBV15 and TRBJ2-2, reads DAMVIQNPRYQVTQFGKPVTLSCSQTLNHNVMYWYQQKSSQAPKLLFHYYDKDFNNEADTPDNFQSRRPNTSFCFLDIRSPGLGDTAMYLCATSRDSGAAGELFFGEGSRLTVL.

The chain has TRBV19 and TRBJ1-5; D uncertain. V lost 4 bases and J lost 0, with 13 bases in between. This CDR3 is built from 16 residues. Germline loops: CDR1 LNHDA, CDR2 SQIVND (reference sequence). The CDR3 DNA reads as TGTGCCAGTAGTACCCGAAATGACTATAGCAATCAGCCCCAGCATTTT. This codes for CASSTRNDYSNQPQHF.

The V and J genes are TRBV5-1 and TRBJ1-2; no definite D call. V lost 3 bases and J lost 4, with 13 bases in between. This CDR3 is 14 amino acids long. CDR1 is SGHRS, CDR2 YFSETQ, per germline. Written as DNA, the CDR3 is TGCGCCAGCAGCTCCGCAGACGGACCCTATGGCTACACCTTC. This sequence encodes CASSSADGPYGYTF.

This clone has a count of ten or more. CDR3 sequence: CASSKETQYF. In DNA, the CDR3 is TGTGCCAGCAGCAAAGAGACCCAGTACTTC. The chain uses TRBV21-1 and TRBJ2-5. TRBV21-1 is flagged as a pseudogene. CDR3 length equals 10 residues.

The V call is TRBV9, the J call TRBJ2-6, with 7 bases that match TRBD1. CDR1 is SGDLS, CDR2 YYNGEE, per germline. This CDR3 spans 16 amino acids. V lost 3 bases and J lost 2; bases outside the gene matches: 5. The CDR3 region has the DNA TGTGCCAGCAGCGCCCGCAGGGGGACTGGGGCCAACGTCCTGACTTTC. This gives the protein CASSARRGTGANVLTF.

This clone appeared a few times. The V gene is TRBV30, the J gene TRBJ1-4; 11 bases are shared with TRBD1. The CDR3 length is 16 residues. Looked up from germline, CDR1 is GTSNPN and CDR2 is SVGIG (reference sequence). V shed 1 base, J shed 3 bases, and the junction held 4 bases outside the gene matches. CDR3 loop: CAWSAGTGGPNEKLFF. The CDR3 DNA follows: TGTGCCTGGAGTGCTGGGACAGGGGGACCTAATGAAAAACTGTTTTTT.

The chain employs TRBV25-1 and TRBJ1-2; D not certain. Germline CDR1 MGHDK, CDR2 SYGVNS. The CDR3 covers 11 residues. Trimming left V 7 bases short and J 8 bases short, with 11 bases between. The CDR3 protein is CASTKGGGYTF. The CDR3 bases are TGTGCCAGCACGAAGGGAGGAGGCTACACCTTC.

This chain uses TRBV4-3 with TRBJ1-5; a weak D match, TRBD1 (5 bases). CDR3 length equals 16 residues. The germline CDR1 and CDR2 sequences are LGHNA and YSLEER. V lost 0 bases, J lost 3 bases, and 12 bases lay in between. The CDR3 reads CASSQDRRGFNQPQHF. CDR3 bases: TGCGCCAGCAGCCAAGATAGAAGGGGATTCAATCAGCCCCAGCATTTT.

The V call is TRBV28, the J call TRBJ2-3; D remains unclear. The CDR3 loop spans 15 amino acids. The germline CDR1 and CDR2 sequences are MDHEN and SYDVKM. Trimming removed 3 bases from V and 3 bases from J, with 13 bases in between. CDR3 in amino acids: CASSFDTSRTDTQYF. CDR3 in DNA: TGTGCCAGCAGTTTTGACACCAGCAGGACAGATACGCAGTATTTT.

Only one count was recorded for this clone. The chain uses TRBV7-9 and TRBJ2-3; D not resolved. V lost 7 bases and J lost 2, with 16 bases in between. This CDR3 spans 15 amino acids. Per the germline V gene, CDR1 is SEHNR and CDR2 is FQNEAQ (reference sequence). In DNA form, the CDR3 reads TGTGCCAGCACCGCAGAGTGGTTCTACACAGATACGCAGTATTTT. This encodes CASTAEWFYTDTQYF.

This chain connects TRBV2 to TRBJ2-7; the D gene is possibly TRBD1 (5 bases). CDR3 size: 11 residues. Germline values: CDR1 SNHLY, CDR2 FYNNEI. The V end was cut by 7 bases, the J end by 3 bases, with 7 bases between. CDR3 DNA sequence: TGTGCCAGCACAGGGAACTACGAGCAGTACTTC. Translation: CASTGNYEQYF.